This T cell receptor (beta chain) is from a study of ipilimumab plus nivolumab after autologous stem cell transplantation. Checkpoint therapy with ipilimumab 1 mg/kg began 14 to 28 days after transplant. Patients received nivolumab 3 mg/kg at weeks 1, 4, 7, 10, then fortnightly to week 26. Trimming took off 5 bases at V and 4 bases at J, with 19 bases between the two ends. The length of the CDR3 is 16 residues. The germline CDR1 and CDR2 sequences are SGHTA and FQGTGA. Sequencing used immunoSEQ multiplex PCR; TCRdb keeps in-frame clones, though not all of them. The sample shows roughly 11,000 clones, around 63% of them seen only once.

The V call is TRBV7-3, the J call TRBJ2-3; tentative D call: TRBD2 (6 bases). This material consisted of PBMCs, taken in a trial of ipilimumab plus nivolumab as post-transplant consolidation. This TCR was sampled from a male donor with diffuse large B-cell lymphoma. The CDR3 region is CASSKQPGGTADTQYF. The CDR3 DNA reads TGTGCCAGCAGCAAGCAGCCTGGCGGGACTGCAGATACGCAGTATTTT.